The clone carrying this T cell receptor beta chain has a count of ten or more. The CDR3 loop spans 13 amino acids. The ends were cut back, 4 bases at V and 11 bases at J, with 14 bases in the middle. Germline V gene data show CDR1 as SGHTA and CDR2 as FQGNSA. TCRdb re-called the PCR reads with MiXCR, one entry per CDR3 protein. The data contain about 20,000 distinct CDR3 sequences, 39% of them singletons. The record originates from a study of tumor-infiltrating lymphocytes in oesophageal squamous cell carcinoma. The TCR comes from a male donor with esophageal squamous cell carcinoma. This chain joins TRBV7-2 and TRBJ1-4; D possibly corresponds to TRBD1 (6 bases). The sequenced sample consisted of esophageal tumor tissue. The CDR3 bases are TGTGCCAGCAGCTCCCAACAGGGATTGAAACTGTTTTTT. Translation gives CASSSQQGLKLFF.